Sequencing of this TCR beta chain was carried out in a study of T cell changes during pregnancy in multiple sclerosis. Generated by immunoSEQ multiplex PCR, the TCRdb table keeps only in-frame clones and is missing some. The profile covers about 72,000 clones, with roughly 90% appearing a single time and 1.5% to 2% taken by the ten largest. Germline assignment: CDR1 MGHDK and CDR2 SYGVNS. The CDR3 is 16 residues long. The V and J ends lost 7 bases and 1 base respectively, with 18 bases between them. This specimen consisted of peripheral blood, obtained in the first trimester of pregnancy. The receptor was isolated from a female donor in good health, enrolled as a control in a pregnancy study. The genes are TRBV25-1 and TRBJ2-3; D might be TRBD2 (7 bases). CDR3 nucleotide sequence: TGTGCCAGCACCCGAGGGGGAGGGGGTGGCACAGATACGCAGTATTTT. Its protein is CASTRGGGGGTDTQYF. Looking up the rest from reference TRBV25-1 and TRBJ2-3 gives the full variable domain: EADIYQTPRYLVIGTGKKITLECSQTMGHDKMYWYQQDPGMELHLIHYSYGVNSTEKGDLSSESTVSRIRTEHFPLTLESARPSHTSQYLCASTRGGGGGTDTQYFGPGTRLTVL.